This T cell receptor (beta chain) was recovered during a study of blood T cells in healthy people across ages. Using a J-beta primer mix together with a sample-barcoded 5' primer, a second PCR was run for about 6 to 11 cycles. Carrying 12 random nucleotides, a template-switch adaptor labeled each individual cDNA molecule. One entry per CDR3 protein, called by TCRdb with MiXCR from the 5' RACE reads. The data show over 1,500,000 distinct CDR3 sequences, around 40% seen once. In regard to this clonotype: Its target is not known. One end of the junction varies from germline; a read error may be responsible.

The CDR3 contains 14 residues. Germline values: CDR1 SGHTA, CDR2 FQGNSA. Study results and caveats: Across samples, TCR beta diversity tracked strongly with naive T cell percentage.

Each individual donor underwent a draw of roughly 10 milliliters of peripheral blood. Sequencing was performed on blood. The rearrangement uses TRBV7-2 and TRBJ2-3; D is possibly TRBD1 (5 bases). The sequence was collected from a human donor in good health. The chain's CDR3 is CARRVSLGTDTQYF. CDR3 in DNA: TGTGCCCGCAGGGTTAGCTTGGGCACAGATACGCAGTATTTT.